Below, 26 T cell receptor beta chains from the same sample are listed, as sequenced in a study of cytomegalovirus exposure and HLA in healthy donors. In the PCR, 60 Vbeta and 13 Jbeta primers were used. TCRdb's table, derived via immunoSEQ multiplex PCR, lists solely in-frame clones and lacks some. The sample totals approximately 120,000 clones. The material sequenced was PBMCs. The receptors originated from a woman aged 55-70 years in good health and CMV-seronegative.

The chain uses TRBV28 and TRBJ2-7; the match to TRBD2 covers 9 bases. The CDR3 is 16 amino acids. Germline assignment: CDR1 MDHEN and CDR2 SYDVKM. V lost 4 bases to trimming and J lost 5 bases; unmatched junction nucleotides: 12. CDR3 sequence reads: CASSSLRLAVPHEQYF. The DNA for the CDR3 is TGTGCCAGCAGTTCCCTTCGACTAGCGGTACCCCACGAGCAGTACTTC. Full variable domain (outside the CDR3, taken from reference TRBV28 and TRBJ2-7): DVKVTQSSRYLVKRTGEKVFLECVQDMDHENMFWYRQDPGLGLRLIYFSYDVKMKEKGDIPEGYSVSREKKERFSLILESASTNQTSMYLCASSSLRLAVPHEQYFGPGTRLTVT.

V and J are TRBV2 and TRBJ2-3; TRBD2 matches at 7 bases. The CDR3 totals 15 residues. Germline CDR1 reads SNHLY; CDR2 reads FYNNEI. With 6 bases clipped from V and 0 bases from J, the junction kept 6 bases outside the gene matches. CDR3 in amino acids: CASSASGVSTDTQYF. CDR3 nucleotide sequence: TGTGCCAGCAGCGCAAGCGGGGTTAGCACAGATACGCAGTATTTT.

The rearrangement uses TRBV7-9 and TRBJ2-2; a weak D match, TRBD2 (5 bases). Germline-derived CDR1 and CDR2 are SEHNR and FQNEAQ (reference sequence). The CDR3 covers 18 residues. V lost 5 bases and J 1 base, leaving 20 bases between the germline ends. CDR3 amino acids: CASSPGWSGRRNTGELFF. CDR3 nucleotide sequence: TGTGCCAGCAGCCCTGGATGGAGCGGCAGACGGAACACCGGGGAGCTGTTTTTT.

The rearrangement joins TRBV19 to TRBJ1-5; 10 bases align to TRBD1. The CDR3 extends over 17 amino acids. Germline CDR1 and CDR2: LNHDA and SQIVND (reference sequence). Germline trimming cut 6 bases from V and 2 bases from J; bases unmatched to any gene: 10. In DNA, the CDR3 is TGTGCCAGTAGCACCCGACCTGGGACAGGGGGCAATCAGCCCCAGCATTTT. Protein product: CASSTRPGTGGNQPQHF.

The V gene is TRBV30, the J gene TRBJ2-7; weak D call: TRBD2 (5 bases). CDR1 GTSNPN and CDR2 SVGIG come from the germline V gene (reference sequence). The V and J ends lost 3 bases and 1 base respectively, with 16 bases between them. CDR3 length: 15 residues. This chain's CDR3 is CAWRAPGRGSYEQYF. The DNA for the CDR3 is TGTGCCTGGAGGGCGCCGGGCCGAGGGTCCTACGAGCAGTACTTC.

On this clone: Within the sample, other DNA sequences also encode this same CDR3. This chain links TRBV19 with TRBJ2-7; 11 nucleotides align to TRBD2. CDR3 length: 15 amino acids. Per germline, CDR1 LNHDA and CDR2 SQIVND (reference sequence). V shed 2 bases, J shed 2 bases, and the junction held 2 bases outside the gene matches. The CDR3 here is CASSIIAGGTYEQYF. The CDR3 nucleotides read TGTGCCAGTAGTATAATAGCGGGAGGGACCTACGAGCAGTACTTC.

The V and J genes are TRBV30 and TRBJ1-1; D gene uncertain. V was cut by 0 bases and J by 1 base, with 6 bases left in between. The germline V gene encodes CDR1 GTSNPN and CDR2 SVGIG (reference sequence). CDR3 length: 13 amino acids. The CDR3 region is CAWSVQQNTEAFF. CDR3 DNA sequence: TGTGCCTGGAGTGTACAACAGAACACTGAAGCTTTCTTT. The variable domain in full, with the rest retrieved from reference TRBV30 and TRBJ1-1, is SQTIHQWPATLVQPVGSPLSLECTVEGTSNPNLYWYRQAAGRGLQLLFYSVGIGQISSEVPQNLSASRPQDRQFILSSKKLLLSDSGFYLCAWSVQQNTEAFFGQGTRLTVV.

V usage is TRBV11-2 and J usage is TRBJ2-7; a weak D match, TRBD1 (6 bases). Germline V gene data show CDR1 as SGHAT and CDR2 as FQNNGV. V lost 8 bases to trimming and J lost 1 base, with 18 bases between them. CDR3 size: 15 residues. CDR3 region: CASVWGLDSSYEQYF. For the CDR3, the DNA is TGTGCCAGCGTCTGGGGGCTAGACTCTTCCTACGAGCAGTACTTC.

This chain uses TRBV7-9 with TRBJ2-1, with no clear D. There are 17 residues in the CDR3. From germline, CDR1 is SEHNR and CDR2 FQNEAQ (reference sequence). The germline V and J ends were trimmed by 3 bases and 5 bases, with 20 bases remaining between them. The CDR3 nucleotides read TGTGCCAGCAGCTTTAACCCCGGATGGTATGAGGACAATGAGCAGTTCTTC. It specifies CASSFNPGWYEDNEQFF.

The chain joins TRBV2 to TRBJ1-2, with D uncertain. The CDR3 has 10 residues. The germline gives CDR1 SNHLY, CDR2 FYNNEI. V lost 8 bases and J lost 5, with 6 bases in between. CDR3 sequence: CASRSYGYTF. In DNA, the CDR3 is TGTGCCAGCCGCAGTTATGGCTACACCTTC. Looking up the rest from reference TRBV2 and TRBJ1-2 gives the full variable domain: EPEVTQTPSHQVTQMGQEVILRCVPISNHLYFYWYRQILGQKVEFLVSFYNNEISEKSEIFDDQFSVERPDGSNFTLKIRSTKLEDSAMYFCASRSYGYTFGSGTRLTVV.

The chain is built from TRBV30 and TRBJ1-2; 7 nucleotides line up with TRBD1. Germline lookup yields CDR1 GTSNPN and CDR2 SVGIG (reference sequence). This CDR3 region has 11 residues. Trimming removed 2 bases from V and 13 bases from J; junction bases left unmatched: 7. CDR3 sequence reads: CAWSPVGDSTF. CDR3 sequence (DNA): TGTGCCTGGAGTCCGGTAGGGGACAGCACCTTC.

V is TRBV6-5 and J is TRBJ2-7; 7 nucleotides align to TRBD2. From germline, CDR1 is MNHEY and CDR2 SVGAGI. This CDR3 contains 14 residues. V gave up 8 bases and J gave up 7 bases; unmatched junction bases: 14. In DNA form, the CDR3 reads TGTGCCAGCTCAAGGAGCGGGACCTCTTGGGAGCAGTACTTC. Its protein product is CASSRSGTSWEQYF.

This chain links TRBV6-1 with TRBJ1-5, with 8 bases aligning to TRBD1. The CDR3 totals 14 residues. With V trimmed by 8 bases and J by 2 bases, 5 bases remained unmatched. From germline, CDR1 is MNHNS and CDR2 SASEGT. The CDR3: CASGLGQGNQPQHF. DNA of the CDR3: TGTGCCAGCGGCTTGGGACAGGGCAATCAGCCCCAGCATTTT.

The CDR3 loop is CASSFILLAGKETQYF. DNA of the CDR3: TGTGCCAGCAGCTTTATCCTACTAGCGGGGAAAGAGACCCAGTACTTC. The chain joins TRBV5-6 to TRBJ2-5; the match to TRBD2 covers 10 bases. Germline CDR1 SGHDT, CDR2 YYEEEE. This CDR3 spans 16 amino acids. Losses at the gene ends were 2 bases for V and 3 bases for J; bases not matched to a gene: 7.

The chain is built from TRBV27 and TRBJ2-3, with a weak D call TRBD1 (6 bases). Germline V gene lookup returns CDR1 MNHEY and CDR2 SMNVEV (reference sequence). V shed 3 bases and J shed 3 bases, with 10 bases lying between them. The CDR3 covers 14 residues. In DNA form, the CDR3 reads TGTGCCAGCAGTTTGACCAGGGGAACAGATACGCAGTATTTT. This translates into CASSLTRGTDTQYF.

J is TRBJ2-5 and V is TRBV9, with TRBD1 matching over 7 bases. The CDR3 is made up of 17 amino acids. The germline CDR1 and CDR2 sequences are SGDLS and YYNGEE. J was trimmed by 1 base and V by 4 bases; bases with no gene match: 13. CDR3: CASSTFPDRATQETQYF. CDR3 bases: TGTGCCAGCAGCACCTTCCCAGACAGGGCAACCCAAGAGACCCAGTACTTC.

This chain links TRBV29-1 with TRBJ2-3, with 9 bases aligning to TRBD1. Germline CDR1 reads SQVTM; CDR2 reads ANQGSEA. The CDR3 covers 14 residues. V shed 5 bases and J 5 bases; nucleotides not matched to a gene: 8. The CDR3 DNA sequence: TGCAGCGTTCAGCGGACAGGGGCTAAAGATACGCAGTATTTT. It encodes CSVQRTGAKDTQYF.

The chain couples TRBV7-2 to TRBJ2-7; D gene uncertain. Germline loops: CDR1 SGHTA, CDR2 FQGNSA. This CDR3 spans 15 amino acids. Trimming cost V 0 bases and J 4 bases, with 13 bases left between them. The chain's CDR3 is CASSLAPRRRYEQYF. CDR3 nucleotides: TGTGCCAGCAGCTTAGCCCCAAGGAGAAGGTACGAGCAGTACTTC. The entire variable domain, with the rest obtained from reference TRBV7-2 and TRBJ2-7, is as follows: GAGVSQSPSNKVTEKGKDVELRCDPISGHTALYWYRQSLGQGLEFLIYFQGNSAPDKSGLPSDRFSAERTGGSVSTLTIQRTQQEDSAVYLCASSLAPRRRYEQYFGPGTRLTVT.

This sequence joins TRBV6-6 and TRBJ2-2; 12 positions agree with TRBD2. The V segment lost 6 bases and the J segment 7 bases; nucleotides outside the gene matches: 9. The germline gives CDR1 MNHNY, CDR2 SVGAGI (reference sequence). The CDR3 has 16 residues. This chain's CDR3 is CASSGGASGRGGELFF. The CDR3 nucleotides read TGTGCCAGCAGCGGGGGGGCTAGCGGGAGGGGCGGGGAGCTGTTTTTT.

This chain joins TRBV5-1 and TRBJ1-3, with D uncertain. CDR3 length: 14 amino acids. CDR1 SGHRS and CDR2 YFSETQ come from the germline V gene. Between the trimmed V and J ends, which lost 4 bases and 2 bases, there was a span of 10 bases. The CDR3 reads CASSEGVAGNTIYF. The DNA for the CDR3 is TGCGCCAGCAGCGAGGGAGTGGCTGGAAACACCATATATTTT. The full variable domain, its missing parts supplied by reference TRBV5-1 and TRBJ1-3, is KAGVTQTPRYLIKTRGQQVTLSCSPISGHRSVSWYQQTPGQGLQFLFEYFSETQRNKGNFPGRFSGRQFSNSRSEMNVSTLELGDSALYLCASSEGVAGNTIYFGEGSWLTVV.

The chain links TRBV10-1 to TRBJ2-1; possibly TRBD2 for D (6 bases). Trimming took off 9 bases at V and 0 bases at J, with 9 bases between the two ends. The V gene's germline CDR1 is WNHNN and CDR2 SYGVQD (reference sequence). The CDR3 spans 13 residues. Here the CDR3 reads CASGGSSYNEQFF. As DNA, the CDR3 is TGCGCCAGTGGGGGGAGCTCCTACAATGAGCAGTTCTTC.

The chain is built from TRBV20-1 and TRBJ2-3; the match to TRBD2 covers 9 bases. After removal of 7 bases from V and 7 bases from J, the junction contained 3 bases not matched to a gene. CDR3 length equals 11 residues. In germline, CDR1 is DFQATT, CDR2 SNEGSKA (reference sequence). The CDR3 reads CSVAGDYTQYF. The CDR3 DNA is TGCAGTGTAGCGGGAGATTATACGCAGTATTTT.

The CDR3 is CASSIDYSQAGYNEQFF. CDR3 in DNA: TGTGCCAGTAGTATAGATTACAGCCAGGCGGGCTACAATGAGCAGTTCTTC. The V call is TRBV19, the J call TRBJ2-1, with D possibly TRBD2 on 5 matching bases. The V gene's germline CDR1 is LNHDA and CDR2 SQIVND (reference sequence). The CDR3 has 17 residues. V was clipped by 0 bases and J by 3 bases, with 15 bases between them.

The V gene is TRBV28, the J gene TRBJ1-5; D ambiguous. Trimming took off 7 bases at V and 5 bases at J, with 12 bases between the two ends. The CDR3 has 13 residues. CDR1 is MDHEN, CDR2 SYDVKM, per germline. The chain's CDR3 is CASNRQRDQPQHF. The CDR3 DNA is TGTGCCAGCAACCGGCAGCGGGATCAGCCCCAGCATTTT.

The chain links TRBV7-9 to TRBJ2-5; TRBD2 matches at 8 bases. V trimming: 3 bases; J trimming: 5 bases; junction bases outside the gene matches: 11. This CDR3 has 16 residues. CDR1 and CDR2 from the germline V gene are SEHNR and FQNEAQ (reference sequence). The CDR3 loop is CASSFGLAGGHETQYF. For the CDR3, the DNA is TGTGCCAGCAGCTTCGGTTTGGCGGGAGGTCACGAGACCCAGTACTTC.

The genes are TRBV6-5 and TRBJ1-1; TRBD1 agrees at 9 bases. Germline CDR1 MNHEY, CDR2 SVGAGI. Trimming took 0 bases from V and 5 from J; bases not matched to a gene: 4. The CDR3 has 15 residues. The CDR3 protein is CASSYSFGQGTEAFF. In DNA form, the CDR3 reads TGTGCCAGCAGTTACTCGTTTGGACAGGGGACTGAAGCTTTCTTT.